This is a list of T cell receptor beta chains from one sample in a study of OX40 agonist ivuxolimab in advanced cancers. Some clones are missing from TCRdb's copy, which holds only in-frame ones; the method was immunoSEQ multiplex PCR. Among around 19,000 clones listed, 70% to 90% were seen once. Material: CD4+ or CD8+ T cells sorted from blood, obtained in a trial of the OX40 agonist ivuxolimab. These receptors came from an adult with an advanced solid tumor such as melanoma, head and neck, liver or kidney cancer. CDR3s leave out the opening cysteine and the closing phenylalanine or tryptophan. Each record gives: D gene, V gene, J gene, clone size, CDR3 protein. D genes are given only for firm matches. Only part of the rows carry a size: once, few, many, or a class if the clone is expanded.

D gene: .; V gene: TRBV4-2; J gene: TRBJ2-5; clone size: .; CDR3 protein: ASSLIDSGGETQY
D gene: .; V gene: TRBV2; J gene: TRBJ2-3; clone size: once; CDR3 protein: ASSSDWPSETDTQY
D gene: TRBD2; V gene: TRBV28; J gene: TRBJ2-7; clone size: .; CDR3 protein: ASSPVILLAGVHEQY
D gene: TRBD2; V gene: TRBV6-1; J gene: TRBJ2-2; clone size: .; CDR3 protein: ASSDAAGAGTGELF
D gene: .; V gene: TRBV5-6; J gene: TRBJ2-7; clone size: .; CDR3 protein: ASSGGTGVHYEQY
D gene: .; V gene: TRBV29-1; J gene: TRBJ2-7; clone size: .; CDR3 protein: SVEGLYEQY
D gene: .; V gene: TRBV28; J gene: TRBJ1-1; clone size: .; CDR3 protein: ASSNLDRMNTEAF
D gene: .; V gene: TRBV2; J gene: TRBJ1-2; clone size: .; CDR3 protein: ASSGFNYGYT
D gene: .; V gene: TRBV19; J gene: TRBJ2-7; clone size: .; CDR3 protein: ASSIGGNEQY
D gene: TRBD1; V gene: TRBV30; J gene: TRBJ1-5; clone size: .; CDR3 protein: AWEDRGFQPQH
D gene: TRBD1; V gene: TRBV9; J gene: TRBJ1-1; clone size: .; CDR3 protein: ASSTGQGGSAEAF
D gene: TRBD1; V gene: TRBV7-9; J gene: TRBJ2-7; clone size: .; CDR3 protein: ASSFKGQELEQY
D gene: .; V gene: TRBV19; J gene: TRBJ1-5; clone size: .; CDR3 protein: ASSKMFLSNQPQH
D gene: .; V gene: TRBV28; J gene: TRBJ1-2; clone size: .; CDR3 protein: ASSLVQHYGYT
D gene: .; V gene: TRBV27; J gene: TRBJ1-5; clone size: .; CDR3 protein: ASSLGGYSNQPQH
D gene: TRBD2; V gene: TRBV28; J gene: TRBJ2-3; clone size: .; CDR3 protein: ASSSSSGRGIDTQY
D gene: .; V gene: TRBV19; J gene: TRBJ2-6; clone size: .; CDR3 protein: ASSIDHLSGANVLT
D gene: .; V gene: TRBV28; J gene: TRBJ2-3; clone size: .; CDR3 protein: ASSLQAVNGDTQY
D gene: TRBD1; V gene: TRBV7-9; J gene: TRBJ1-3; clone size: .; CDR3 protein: ASSGQTGGDTIY
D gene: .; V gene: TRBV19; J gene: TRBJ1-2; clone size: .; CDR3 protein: ASSMGQGFDGYT
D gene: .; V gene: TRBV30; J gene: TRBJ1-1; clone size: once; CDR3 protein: AWSGLLTAANTEAF
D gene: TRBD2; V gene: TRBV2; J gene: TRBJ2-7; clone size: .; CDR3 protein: ASTSREGIGEQY
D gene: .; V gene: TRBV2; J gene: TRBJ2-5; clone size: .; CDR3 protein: ASSAHPVPETQY
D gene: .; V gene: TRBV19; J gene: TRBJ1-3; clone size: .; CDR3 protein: ASSGQGAPGNTIY
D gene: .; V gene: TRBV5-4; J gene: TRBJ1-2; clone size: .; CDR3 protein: ASREGTGGYGYT
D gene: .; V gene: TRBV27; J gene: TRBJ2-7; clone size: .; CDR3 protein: ASSRSGHEQY
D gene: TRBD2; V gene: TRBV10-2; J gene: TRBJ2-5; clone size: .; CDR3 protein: ASSESLGGLATEETQY
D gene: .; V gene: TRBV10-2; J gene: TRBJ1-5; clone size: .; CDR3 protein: ASSETGLGQPQH
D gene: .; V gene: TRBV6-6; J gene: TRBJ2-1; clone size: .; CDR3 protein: ASSYSHNEQF
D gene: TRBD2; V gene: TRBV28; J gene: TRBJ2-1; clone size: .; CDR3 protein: ASSPPGGGVGEQF
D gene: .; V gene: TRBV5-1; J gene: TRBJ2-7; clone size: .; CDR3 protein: ASSLQGPSYEQY
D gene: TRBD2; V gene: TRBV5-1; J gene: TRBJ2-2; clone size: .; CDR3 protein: ASSFSSGLSTGELF
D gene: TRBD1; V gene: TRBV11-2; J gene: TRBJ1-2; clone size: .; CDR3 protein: ASSLQSDRGVYGYT
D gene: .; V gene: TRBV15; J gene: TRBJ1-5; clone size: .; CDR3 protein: ATSRDRGVNQPQH
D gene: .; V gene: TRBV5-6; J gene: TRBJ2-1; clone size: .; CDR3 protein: ASSLGQLNGEQF
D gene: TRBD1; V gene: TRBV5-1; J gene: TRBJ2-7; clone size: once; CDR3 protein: ASSFTGAEYEQY
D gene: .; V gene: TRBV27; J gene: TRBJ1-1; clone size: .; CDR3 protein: ASSLSGLGTEAF
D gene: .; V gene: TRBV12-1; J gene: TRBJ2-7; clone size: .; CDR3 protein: ASSPGQRQIGYEQY
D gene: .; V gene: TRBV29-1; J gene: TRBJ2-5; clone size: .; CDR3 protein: SVTSSGETQY
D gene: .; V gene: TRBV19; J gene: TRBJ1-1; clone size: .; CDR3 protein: ASSIDGGNEAF
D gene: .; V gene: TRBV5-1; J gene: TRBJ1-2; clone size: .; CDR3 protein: ASSSFTEDYGYT
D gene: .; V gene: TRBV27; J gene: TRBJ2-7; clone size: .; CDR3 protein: ASRPQSGGEQY
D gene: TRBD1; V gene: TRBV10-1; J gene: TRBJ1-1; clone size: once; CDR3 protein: ASSPKTGFAEAF
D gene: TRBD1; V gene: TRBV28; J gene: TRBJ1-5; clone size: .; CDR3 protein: ASSRDRAGQPQH
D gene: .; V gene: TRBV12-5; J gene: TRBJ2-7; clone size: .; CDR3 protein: ASGWMQEQY
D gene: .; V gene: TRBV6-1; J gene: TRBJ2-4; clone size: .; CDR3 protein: ASSEKTGRGANIQY
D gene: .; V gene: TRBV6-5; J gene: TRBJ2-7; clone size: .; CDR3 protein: ASSYSAGSREQY
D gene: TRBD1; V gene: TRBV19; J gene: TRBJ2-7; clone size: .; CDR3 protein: ASSIGGTGYEQY
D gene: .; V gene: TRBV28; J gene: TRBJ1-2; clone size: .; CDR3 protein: ASSVSRKEGMGINYGYT
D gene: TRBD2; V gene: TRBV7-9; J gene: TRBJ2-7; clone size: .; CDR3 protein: ASSLAQASGDEQY
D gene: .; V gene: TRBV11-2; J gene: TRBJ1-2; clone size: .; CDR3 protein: ASSLGWQGYYGYT
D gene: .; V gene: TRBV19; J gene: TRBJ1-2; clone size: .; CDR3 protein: ASSPQDGGVYGYT
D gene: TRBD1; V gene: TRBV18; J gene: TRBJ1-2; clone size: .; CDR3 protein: ASSETGGDYGYT
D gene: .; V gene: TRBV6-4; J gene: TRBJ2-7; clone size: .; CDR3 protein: ASSDGYEQY
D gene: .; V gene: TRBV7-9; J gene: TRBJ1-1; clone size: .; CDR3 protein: ASRDEQVSDF
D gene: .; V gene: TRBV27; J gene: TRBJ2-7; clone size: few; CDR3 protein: ASSITGTYEQY
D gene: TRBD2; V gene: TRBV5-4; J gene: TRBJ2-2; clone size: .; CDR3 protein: ASSPTSGSPFLGGELF
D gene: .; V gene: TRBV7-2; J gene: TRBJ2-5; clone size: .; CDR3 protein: ASRNPGGQETQY
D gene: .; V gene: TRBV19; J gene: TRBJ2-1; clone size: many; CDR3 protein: ASKSGLNEQF
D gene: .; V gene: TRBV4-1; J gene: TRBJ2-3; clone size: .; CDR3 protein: ASSQEGIGGPSTDTQY